This TCR beta chain was retrieved from a study of metastatic and nonmetastatic thyroid tumors. Broader study findings: Malignant thyroid tumors reportedly exceeded benign nodules significantly in TCR beta diversity, with the difference appearing in blood and tumor.

Each patient came to thyroid surgery without any prior treatment (of any kind). TCRdb reanalyzed the PCR reads via MiXCR. The profile shows about 52,000 clones, around a sixth of them singletons. This clone was counted between two and nine times. The antigen remains unidentified. The clonotype was recovered from a female donor with papillary thyroid cancer or a benign thyroid nodule (not recorded which). Some clones in this sample may be carry-over from other donors' samples. Input material: blood.

The CDR3 reads CASSHSGQGFYEQYF. The CDR3, as DNA: TGTGCCAGCTCGCACTCTGGACAGGGGTTTTACGAGCAGTACTTC. The chain has TRBV6-1 and TRBJ2-7, with TRBD1 matching 9 bases. Per the germline V gene, CDR1 is MNHNS and CDR2 is SASEGT. The J segment lost 4 bases and the V segment lost 8 bases, leaving 12 bases of the junction unmatched. The CDR3 is 15 amino acids.